A selection of T cell receptor beta chains follows, all from one sample in a study of blood T cell repertoires in COVID-19. Sequencing was performed with immunoSEQ multiplex PCR; in TCRdb, only in-frame clones are kept and a portion is missing. The sample has roughly 200,000 clones, roughly 86% seen once; the top ten hold over 7.5%. The sample taken for sequencing was PBMCs or T cells enriched from blood (not recorded which). Receptors originate from a woman in her twenties or thirties who had recovered from COVID-19. CDR3s leave out the opening cysteine and the closing phenylalanine or tryptophan.

J	length	V	CDR3
TRBJ2-7	13	TRBV28	AAELGGQGAGEQY
TRBJ2-5	11	TRBV11-2	ASTVLGGETQY
TRBJ2-3	14	TRBV9	ASSARPGQGTDTQY
TRBJ2-1	14	TRBV7-3	ASSLNGGRGYNEQF
TRBJ1-1	11	TRBV5-1	ASSLVEDTEAF
TRBJ1-6	14	TRBV3-1/TRBV3-2	ASSLSRAPNNSPLH
TRBJ1-5	13	TRBV3-1/TRBV3-2	ASSLGGEYNQPQH
TRBJ2-1	13	TRBV10-3	AISDIKGLGNEQF
TRBJ2-7	13	TRBV5-6	ASSFLGGESYEQY
TRBJ2-5	16	TRBV6-1	ASSDRFRTSGNQETQY
TRBJ2-3	15	TRBV28	ASSLFSAGGEADTQY
TRBJ1-6	11	TRBV12-3/TRBV12-4	ASRDRDSSPLH
TRBJ2-2	11	TRBV2	ASSPRDTGELF
TRBJ2-1	14	TRBV29-1	SVEDPMGPKYNEQF
TRBJ2-7	11	TRBV9	ASSTGLSGEQY
TRBJ2-3	17	TRBV7-9	ASSLPRTSGSLSTDTQY
TRBJ2-5	13	TRBV9	ASSVGEHTQETQY
TRBJ2-3	12	TRBV2	ASSDFGGTDTQY
TRBJ2-3	13	TRBV3-1/TRBV3-2	ASSQQGVSTDTQY
TRBJ1-2	10	TRBV7-9	ASSRQGYGYT
TRBJ2-1	10	TRBV5-8	ASSYSGNEQF
TRBJ1-2	13	TRBV2	ASGRAGARSNGYT
TRBJ2-1	14	TRBV6-1	ASSARGASGMNEQF
TRBJ2-7	11	TRBV10-2	ASESSGAYEQY
TRBJ2-7	11	TRBV5-6	ASSGTLSYEQY
TRBJ2-7	10	TRBV28	ASSPPGYEQY
TRBJ2-7	12	TRBV19	ASSMLAGLDEQY
TRBJ1-3	13	TRBV19	ASSIGQISGNTIY
TRBJ2-7	12	TRBV27	ASSLSGQLYEQY
TRBJ1-1	11	TRBV27	ASSFRRGTEAF
TRBJ1-2	9	TRBV20-1	SATQGYGYT
TRBJ1-2	13	TRBV5-5	ASSSTGQSLYGYT
TRBJ2-1	9	TRBV20-1	SAPLAGEQF
TRBJ2-5	14	TRBV5-1	ASSAKTSGSTETQY
TRBJ2-7	14	TRBV28	ASSLGGDISSYEQY
TRBJ1-2	11	TRBV29-1	SVEDQGSYGYT
TRBJ2-7	16	TRBV11-2	ASSLVGGLAGPSYEQY
TRBJ1-5	13	TRBV25-1	ASSESGTENQPQH
TRBJ2-3	13	TRBV7-9	ASSHTGGRTDTQY
TRBJ1-1	15	TRBV5-1	ASSLGGTGGMNTEAF
TRBJ2-1	10	TRBV5-4	ASSLVLNEQF